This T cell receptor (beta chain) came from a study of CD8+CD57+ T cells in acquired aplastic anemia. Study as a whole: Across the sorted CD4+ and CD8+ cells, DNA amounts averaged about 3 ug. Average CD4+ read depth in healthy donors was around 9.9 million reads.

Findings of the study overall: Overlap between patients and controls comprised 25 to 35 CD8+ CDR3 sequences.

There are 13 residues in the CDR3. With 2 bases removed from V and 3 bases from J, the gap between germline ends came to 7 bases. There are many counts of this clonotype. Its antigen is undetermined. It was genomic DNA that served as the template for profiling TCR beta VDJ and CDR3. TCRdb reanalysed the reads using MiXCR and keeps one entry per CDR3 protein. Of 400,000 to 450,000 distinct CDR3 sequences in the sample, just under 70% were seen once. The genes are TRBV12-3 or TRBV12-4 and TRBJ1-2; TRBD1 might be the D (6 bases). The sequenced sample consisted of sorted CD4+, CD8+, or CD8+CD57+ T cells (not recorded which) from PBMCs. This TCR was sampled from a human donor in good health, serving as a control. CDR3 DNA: TGTGCCAGCAGTTTAACAGGGTACTATGGCTACACCTTC. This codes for CASSLTGYYGYTF.